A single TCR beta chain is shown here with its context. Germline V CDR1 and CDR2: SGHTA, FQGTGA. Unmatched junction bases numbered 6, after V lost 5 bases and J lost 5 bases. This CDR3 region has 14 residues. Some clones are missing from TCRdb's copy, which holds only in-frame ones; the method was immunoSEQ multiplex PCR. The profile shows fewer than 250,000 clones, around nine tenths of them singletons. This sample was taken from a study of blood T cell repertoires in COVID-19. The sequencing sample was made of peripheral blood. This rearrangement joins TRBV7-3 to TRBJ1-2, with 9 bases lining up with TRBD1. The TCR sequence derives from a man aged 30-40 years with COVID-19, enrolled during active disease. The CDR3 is CASSETGGLYGYTF. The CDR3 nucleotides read TGTGCCAGCAGCGAAACAGGGGGCTTGTATGGCTACACCTTC.